The sequence of this T cell receptor (beta chain) was determined in a study of blood T cell repertoires in COVID-19 (dated by TCRdb to the early 2020s). The study in broad terms: Collaborator samples came from the United States, Italy and Spain and covered acute and convalescent phases of COVID-19. The prospective study material was composed of cDNA or gDNA derived from T cells, B-cell-depleted T cells, or PBMCs. Deeply sampled blood TCRbeta repertoires from subjects exposed to, actively infected with, or recovered from COVID-19 were included in the dataset. The repertoires were made available in a free public database intended to serve as a resource for research on the immune response to SARS-CoV-2. The samples were drawn from two sources: the first 160 participants of the ongoing ImmuneRACE study, and 1,000 to 1,500 subjects contributed by 6 global collaborators. A de-identified subject ID, COVID-19 status, age in years and sex were almost always included in the sample metadata. Where HLA class I and class II types were available, the types were taken from metadata supplied by the sample provider, not from assay-based typing. The paper's findings and limits, for the study overall: How much clinical and demographic metadata was included differed by source and by participant, and the metadata was provided uncurated.

TCRbeta CDR3 regions were amplified from genomic DNA by means of the immunoSEQ Assay, a bias-controlled multiplex PCR. In the source study's methods: The number of nucleated cells in each sample was estimated from the amplification of reference gene primers within the assay. To quantify the absolute abundance of each unique TCRbeta CDR3 rearrangement, sequence reads were collapsed and filtered. For each sample, productive Simpson clonality was calculated as the square root of Simpson's diversity index across productive rearrangements. This immuneACCESS table, as held by TCRdb, lists in-frame sequences with V and J called but not all clones. Of the missing ones, under half trace to an unresolved V gene in checked studies; the others have no known cause. V, J and clone size are those of that table, while D and trimming were read from the DNA. Counted in this sample were about 150,000 clones; more than 80% of them appeared once. The ten most abundant clones make up around an eighth of the sample.

In Seattle, one collaborating source enrolled patients while the infection was active and tracked those patients longitudinally over the course of disease. Collaborating institutions collected whole blood in K2EDTA tubes following their own protocols. Collaborator samples were shipped for TCRbeta analysis as frozen whole blood, isolated PBMCs, or DNA extracted from either sample type. The CDR3 goes from the cysteine to the phenylalanine over 16 residues. The retained sequence is limited to the CDR3, 48 bases, with the frame set at the first base. V and J are trimmed by 1 base and 3 bases, and the gene matches miss 5 bases of the junction. The germline V gene sets CDR1 to SGHTA and CDR2 to FQGNSA. Of note for this clone: The antigen it recognizes is unknown. No per-base quality is available; no much larger clone lies one base away.

The sequencing input was peripheral blood. This TCR came from a man aged 18 to 35 with COVID-19, enrolled during active disease. The rearrangement joined TRBV7-2 to TRBJ2-1, and TRBD2 matches 8 of the central bases. The CDR3 region: CASSLDRTSSYNEQFF. The sequenced DNA: TGTGCCAGCAGCTTAGACAGGACTAGCAGCTACAATGAGCAGTTCTTC. With the rest looked up from the reference TRBV7-2 and TRBJ2-1 genes rather than sequenced, the full variable domain is GAGVSQSPSNKVTEKGKDVELRCDPISGHTALYWYRQSLGQGLEFLIYFQGNSAPDKSGLPSDRFSAERTGGSVSTLTIQRTQQEDSAVYLCASSLDRTSSYNEQFFGPGTRLTVL.